Each of the 32 T cell receptor beta chains below was sequenced from the same sample in a study of CD8 T cells in ankylosing spondylitis. From the 5' RACE reads, TCRdb called clonotypes with MiXCR, one entry per CDR3 protein. The data show 30,000 to 45,000 distinct CDR3 sequences, 2.5% to 3.5% seen once. Sequenced: blood, either unsorted or a sorted T cell fraction (not recorded which). The receptors stem from a male donor with ankylosing spondylitis or in good health (not recorded which).

This clonotype was observed many times. The chain recombines TRBV9 with TRBJ2-2; a weak D match, TRBD2 (6 bases). CDR1 and CDR2 from the germline V gene are SGDLS and YYNGEE. The CDR3 contains 17 residues. V shed 0 bases and J shed 6 bases, with 18 bases lying between them. The CDR3 reads CASSVAVGTLVAGELFF. The CDR3 bases are TGTGCCAGCAGCGTAGCAGTCGGGACTCTGGTAGCCGGGGAGCTGTTTTTT.

The chain employs TRBV9 and TRBJ2-5; 9 bases agree with TRBD2. Trimming cost V 2 bases and J 4 bases; bases outside gene matches: 6. Looked up from germline, CDR1 is SGDLS and CDR2 is YYNGEE. The CDR3 totals 15 residues. CDR3 protein: CASSVAGGSRETQYF. Here the CDR3 DNA reads TGTGCCAGCAGCGTTGCGGGAGGGTCTCGAGAGACCCAGTACTTC.

In its sample, this clonotype was seen many times. The V and J genes are TRBV9 and TRBJ2-2; D is unresolved. V dropped 4 bases and J dropped 4 bases, with 17 bases sitting between them. Germline V gene sequence: CDR1 SGDLS, CDR2 YYNGEE. CDR3 size: 16 residues. The CDR3 here is CASSPQGAFSTGELFF. The DNA for the CDR3 is TGTGCCAGCAGCCCCCAAGGAGCCTTCTCCACCGGGGAGCTGTTTTTT.

This clonotype was seen repeatedly, ten times or more. CDR3 sequence reads: CASSPRGTSGAYNEQFF. CDR3 in DNA: TGTGCCAGCAGCCCCCGGGGTACTAGCGGGGCCTACAATGAGCAGTTCTTC. The V call is TRBV9, the J call TRBJ2-1; TRBD2 agrees at 10 bases. Per germline, CDR1 SGDLS and CDR2 YYNGEE. The CDR3 extends over 17 amino acids. V dropped 4 bases and J dropped 2; count of bases not matched to a gene: 9.

This clonotype was observed a handful of times. This sequence joins TRBV9 and TRBJ1-2, with a possible D match to TRBD1 (5 bases). V was pared by 0 bases and J by 8 bases, with 11 bases between. The V gene's germline CDR1 is SGDLS and CDR2 YYNGEE. The CDR3 contains 13 residues. The CDR3 loop is CASSVDPKGGYTF. Written as DNA, the CDR3 is TGTGCCAGCAGCGTAGACCCAAAGGGGGGCTACACCTTC.

This clonotype appeared many times. The chain links TRBV9 to TRBJ1-5, with a possible D match to TRBD1 (6 bases). The germline V gene has CDR1 SGDLS and CDR2 YYNGEE. Trimming removed 0 bases from V and 8 bases from J, with 12 bases in between. The CDR3 has 14 amino acids. The CDR3 here is CASSVDGGWKPQHF. Written as DNA, the CDR3 is TGTGCCAGCAGCGTAGACGGGGGCTGGAAGCCCCAGCATTTT.

This clonotype was observed many times. The chain joins TRBV9 to TRBJ1-1; unclear D gene. The CDR3 consists of 14 residues. V was trimmed by 0 bases and J by 2 bases, leaving 8 bases between them. CDR1 is SGDLS and CDR2 is YYNGEE in the germline V gene. The CDR3: CASSVGTANTEAFF. CDR3 in DNA: TGTGCCAGCAGCGTAGGTACAGCCAACACTGAAGCTTTCTTT.

This clonotype was counted many times. The chain recombines TRBV9 with TRBJ2-3; 13 positions agree with TRBD2. The trim removed 4 bases at V and 1 base at J, leaving 9 bases unmatched. The germline V gene has CDR1 SGDLS and CDR2 YYNGEE. The CDR3 is 18 residues long. The CDR3 nucleotides are TGTGCCAGCAGCCTTACTAGCGGGGGGGCGGCAGGCACAGATACGCAGTATTTT. Protein: CASSLTSGGAAGTDTQYF.

In this sample, this clonotype turned up many times. The chain is built from TRBV9 and TRBJ2-5; a weak D match, TRBD1 (7 bases). This CDR3 has 14 amino acids. Trimming pared 7 bases from V and 2 bases from J, leaving 15 bases between. Germline values: CDR1 SGDLS, CDR2 YYNGEE. CDR3 sequence (DNA): TGTGCCAGCGGGGGGACAGCAGCTCAAGAGACCCAGTACTTC. Its translation: CASGGTAAQETQYF.

This clonotype was seen repeatedly, ten times or more. The chain has TRBV9 and TRBJ1-6; possible D gene TRBD1, 6 bases. The CDR3 has 17 residues. The germline V gene has CDR1 SGDLS and CDR2 YYNGEE. With 0 bases removed from V and 10 bases from J, the gap between germline ends came to 20 bases. The CDR3 bases are TGTGCCAGCAGCGTAGAGGGGATAGGGGGAACTTTCTCACCCCTCCACTTT. It encodes CASSVEGIGGTFSPLHF. Looking up the rest from reference TRBV9 and TRBJ1-6 gives the full variable domain: DSGVTQTPKHLITATGQRVTLRCSPRSGDLSVYWYQQSLDQGLQFLIQYYNGEERAKGNILERFSAQQFPDLHSELNLSSLELGDSALYFCASSVEGIGGTFSPLHFGNGTRLTVT.

This clonotype was detected many times. The chain is built from TRBV9 and TRBJ2-1; 9 positions match TRBD2. The ends lost 0 bases at V and 9 bases at J; junction bases unmatched: 7. The CDR3 has 15 amino acids. Germline CDR1 is SGDLS and CDR2 is YYNGEE. This CDR3 is CASSVVSSGSGEQFF. The CDR3 nucleotides are TGTGCCAGCAGCGTAGTTAGTAGCGGGAGTGGTGAGCAGTTCTTC.

This clonotype occurred a few times. This chain links TRBV9 with TRBJ2-5, with a weak D call TRBD1 (6 bases). Deletions cut 0 bases from V and 5 bases from J, with 11 bases between. The CDR3 is made up of 14 amino acids. Germline V CDR1 and CDR2: SGDLS, YYNGEE. As DNA, the CDR3 is TGTGCCAGCAGCGTAGGCTTACAGGGTGAGACCCAGTACTTC. Protein sequence: CASSVGLQGETQYF.

This clonotype was observed at least ten times. The chain employs TRBV9 and TRBJ2-3, with D uncertain. There are 14 residues in the CDR3. Trimming took 3 bases from V and 2 from J, leaving 10 bases between them. Germline V CDR1 and CDR2: SGDLS, YYNGEE. The CDR3 reads CASSDRLFTDTQYF. In DNA, the CDR3 is TGTGCCAGCAGCGACCGACTCTTCACAGATACGCAGTATTTT.

This clonotype was picked up many times. CDR3 DNA sequence: TGTGCCAGCAGCGTAGCGGGGGGCGCCGGGGAGCTGTTTTTT. This codes for CASSVAGGAGELFF. V and J are TRBV9 and TRBJ2-2, with D perhaps matching TRBD2 (7 bases). Germline CDR1 is SGDLS and CDR2 is YYNGEE. CDR3 length: 14 amino acids. With 0 bases removed from V and 6 bases from J, the gap between germline ends came to 9 bases. Full variable domain (remainder filled in from reference TRBV9 and TRBJ2-2): DSGVTQTPKHLITATGQRVTLRCSPRSGDLSVYWYQQSLDQGLQFLIQYYNGEERAKGNILERFSAQQFPDLHSELNLSSLELGDSALYFCASSVAGGAGELFFGEGSRLTVL.

Regarding this clonotype: This sequence may be a read error, since a much larger clone differs from it by one base. The chain employs TRBV9 and TRBJ1-2; D may be TRBD1 (6 bases). Per germline, CDR1 SGDLS and CDR2 YYNGEE. CDR3 length: 11 residues. In nucleotides, the CDR3 is TGTACCAGCAGCAGGGGTGGGGGCTACACCTTC. This gives the protein CTSSRGGGYTF.

This clonotype was counted many times. The rearrangement uses TRBV9 and TRBJ2-5; 8 positions match TRBD2. Germline CDR1 reads SGDLS; CDR2 reads YYNGEE. Germline trimming cut 3 bases from V and 5 bases from J; bases unmatched to any gene: 9. CDR3 length: 15 amino acids. CDR3 sequence: CASSAAGTSEETQYF. CDR3 nucleotide sequence: TGTGCCAGCAGCGCGGCCGGGACTAGTGAGGAGACCCAGTACTTC.

This clonotype was counted a few times. V is TRBV9 and J is TRBJ2-3, with 15 bases fitting TRBD2. This CDR3 spans 16 amino acids. Germline V gene lookup returns CDR1 SGDLS and CDR2 YYNGEE. V dropped 4 bases and J dropped 7; count of bases not matched to a gene: 7. CDR3 region: CASSPWTSGGDYTQYF. The CDR3 coding sequence is TGTGCCAGCAGCCCCTGGACTAGCGGGGGGGATTATACGCAGTATTTT. The complete variable domain, with remaining parts taken from reference TRBV9 and TRBJ2-3, reads DSGVTQTPKHLITATGQRVTLRCSPRSGDLSVYWYQQSLDQGLQFLIQYYNGEERAKGNILERFSAQQFPDLHSELNLSSLELGDSALYFCASSPWTSGGDYTQYFGPGTRLTVL.

This clonotype has at least ten counts. CDR3 DNA: TGTGCCAGCAGCGTAGCTGTTACTAGGGACGGCACCGGGGAGCTGTTTTTT. It is translated as CASSVAVTRDGTGELFF. The gene calls are TRBV9 and TRBJ2-2; D is possibly TRBD1 or TRBD2 (5 bases each). This CDR3 region has 17 residues. Germline lookup yields CDR1 SGDLS and CDR2 YYNGEE. Trimming pared 0 bases from V and 4 bases from J, leaving 16 bases between.

This clonotype was observed many times. The V call is TRBV9, the J call TRBJ2-5; TRBD2 agrees at 11 bases. Germline V CDR1 and CDR2: SGDLS, YYNGEE. V lost 4 bases, J lost 0 bases, and 20 bases stayed unmatched. The CDR3 totals 21 residues. CDR3 sequence: CASSLRPDGLAGGAYQETQYF. The CDR3 DNA reads TGTGCCAGCAGCTTGCGTCCCGATGGGCTAGCGGGAGGCGCCTACCAAGAGACCCAGTACTTC.

This clonotype has ten or more counts. The chain carries TRBV9 and TRBJ2-5; TRBD2 aligns across 10 bases. Unmatched junction bases numbered 3, after V lost 3 bases and J lost 1 base. In germline, CDR1 is SGDLS, CDR2 YYNGEE. There are 15 residues in the CDR3. For the CDR3, the DNA is TGTGCCAGCAGCGAAGCGGGAGGGATCCAAGAGACCCAGTACTTC. It translates to CASSEAGGIQETQYF.

There are many counts of this clonotype. The V call is TRBV9, the J call TRBJ2-3; TRBD2 aligns across 11 bases. Germline trimming cut 0 bases from V and 1 base from J; bases unmatched to any gene: 7. Germline CDR1 reads SGDLS; CDR2 reads YYNGEE. The CDR3 has 18 residues. The CDR3 reads CASSVVAGGLRRTDTQYF. As DNA, the CDR3 is TGTGCCAGCAGCGTAGTAGCGGGGGGGCTCCGGCGCACAGATACGCAGTATTTT.

Ten or more counts support this clonotype. The chain is built from TRBV9 and TRBJ2-6; tentative D call: TRBD1 (5 bases). Trimming stripped 0 bases from V and 2 bases from J, with 12 bases between. From germline, CDR1 is SGDLS and CDR2 YYNGEE. This CDR3 is 17 amino acids long. CDR3 DNA: TGTGCCAGCAGCGTAGGCCTATCAGGGACTGGGGCCAACGTCCTGACTTTC. It codes for CASSVGLSGTGANVLTF.

This clonotype was counted at least ten times. The J gene is TRBJ2-1, the V gene TRBV9; 8 nucleotides match TRBD2. Germline V gene lookup returns CDR1 SGDLS and CDR2 YYNGEE. The CDR3 loop spans 20 amino acids. The trim removed 4 bases at V and 0 bases at J, leaving 18 bases unmatched. DNA for the CDR3: TGTGCCAGCAGCTTAGGGACGGCGGGGGGCCAAAGGAGCTCCTACAATGAGCAGTTCTTC. Translating gives CASSLGTAGGQRSSYNEQFF. Complete variable domain (other parts from reference TRBV9 and TRBJ2-1): DSGVTQTPKHLITATGQRVTLRCSPRSGDLSVYWYQQSLDQGLQFLIQYYNGEERAKGNILERFSAQQFPDLHSELNLSSLELGDSALYFCASSLGTAGGQRSSYNEQFFGPGTRLTVL.

This clonotype was seen at least ten times. The chain recombines TRBV9 with TRBJ2-2, with a tentative D call TRBD2 (5 bases). The CDR3 is 15 residues long. Trimming cost V 0 bases and J 9 bases, with 15 bases left between them. Germline V gives CDR1 SGDLS, CDR2 YYNGEE. CDR3 region: CASSVASGETRELFF. CDR3 in DNA: TGTGCCAGCAGCGTAGCTTCCGGGGAGACGAGGGAGCTGTTTTTT. The whole variable domain, filled in from reference TRBV9 and TRBJ2-2, reads DSGVTQTPKHLITATGQRVTLRCSPRSGDLSVYWYQQSLDQGLQFLIQYYNGEERAKGNILERFSAQQFPDLHSELNLSSLELGDSALYFCASSVASGETRELFFGEGSRLTVL.

This clonotype was counted many times. The CDR3 protein is CASSVYPGGQGNNSPLHF. CDR3 sequence (DNA): TGTGCCAGCAGCGTCTACCCCGGGGGACAGGGGAATAATTCACCCCTCCACTTT. The chain links TRBV9 to TRBJ1-6; 10 bases are a match to TRBD1. The CDR3 is made up of 18 amino acids. With 2 bases clipped from V and 5 bases from J, the junction kept 10 bases outside the gene matches. The germline gives CDR1 SGDLS, CDR2 YYNGEE.

Ten or more counts support this clonotype. The V call is TRBV9, the J call TRBJ1-5; D gene uncertain. Per germline, CDR1 SGDLS and CDR2 YYNGEE. Trimming cost V 0 bases and J 0 bases, with 7 bases left between them. This CDR3 contains 15 residues. The CDR3 is CASSVGPNSNQPQHF. Written as DNA, the CDR3 is TGTGCCAGCAGCGTAGGGCCCAATAGCAATCAGCCCCAGCATTTT. The variable domain in full, with the rest retrieved from reference TRBV9 and TRBJ1-5, is DSGVTQTPKHLITATGQRVTLRCSPRSGDLSVYWYQQSLDQGLQFLIQYYNGEERAKGNILERFSAQQFPDLHSELNLSSLELGDSALYFCASSVGPNSNQPQHFGDGTRLSIL.

This clonotype has ten or more counts. The chain is built from TRBV9 and TRBJ2-5, with D tentatively TRBD1 (6 bases). Trimming removed 0 bases at V and 7 bases at J, with 7 bases between. Germline assignment: CDR1 SGDLS and CDR2 YYNGEE. The CDR3 runs 12 residues. The CDR3 spells CASSVVGGTQYF. CDR3 nucleotides: TGTGCCAGCAGCGTAGTAGGGGGGACCCAGTACTTC.

This clonotype was found many times. The rearrangement uses TRBV4-1 and TRBJ2-1; the D gene is possibly TRBD1 (6 bases). V was trimmed by 6 bases and J by 6 bases, leaving 15 bases between them. This CDR3 region has 14 residues. The germline CDR1 and CDR2 sequences are MGHRA and YSYEKL. CDR3: CASSPDRTRNEQFF. CDR3 coding DNA: TGCGCCAGCAGTCCTGACAGGACGCGCAATGAGCAGTTCTTC.

The sample holds many counts of this clonotype. The chain recombines TRBV9 with TRBJ2-5; tentatively, D is TRBD2 (7 bases). The germline gives CDR1 SGDLS, CDR2 YYNGEE. The CDR3 contains 16 residues. The V end lost 0 bases, the J end lost 5 bases, and 17 bases lay between the germline ends. CDR3 bases: TGTGCCAGCAGCGTAGCGGGGGGCCATCCCCGGGAGACCCAGTACTTC. As protein: CASSVAGGHPRETQYF.

This clonotype was detected ten times or more. The chain joins TRBV9 to TRBJ2-1, with D perhaps TRBD1 or TRBD2 (5 bases each). CDR1 and CDR2 from the germline V gene are SGDLS and YYNGEE. The CDR3 sequence is 19 residues long. Trimming removed 0 bases at V and 0 bases at J, with 19 bases between. CDR3 DNA sequence: TGTGCCAGCAGCGTAGCTACGGGGCTGGGCAGGAGCTCCTACAATGAGCAGTTCTTC. Translating it yields CASSVATGLGRSSYNEQFF.

The chain recombines TRBV9 with TRBJ2-2; either TRBD1 or TRBD2 may supply D (5 bases each). The CDR3 covers 14 residues. CDR1 and CDR2 (germline): SGDLS, YYNGEE. V was pared by 0 bases and J by 6 bases, with 9 bases between. The CDR3 nucleotides read TGTGCCAGCAGCGTAGCTTGGGGACCCGGGGAGCTGTTTTTT. The encoded protein is CASSVAWGPGELFF.

This clonotype was picked up many times. V and J are TRBV9 and TRBJ1-2; no clear D gene. The CDR3 covers 15 residues. CDR1 is SGDLS and CDR2 is YYNGEE in the germline V gene. Trimming took 0 bases from V and 6 from J, leaving 15 bases between them. The CDR3 nucleotides are TGTGCCAGCAGCGTAGATTCCGGGCCCCGGAATGGCTACACCTTC. Its translation: CASSVDSGPRNGYTF.